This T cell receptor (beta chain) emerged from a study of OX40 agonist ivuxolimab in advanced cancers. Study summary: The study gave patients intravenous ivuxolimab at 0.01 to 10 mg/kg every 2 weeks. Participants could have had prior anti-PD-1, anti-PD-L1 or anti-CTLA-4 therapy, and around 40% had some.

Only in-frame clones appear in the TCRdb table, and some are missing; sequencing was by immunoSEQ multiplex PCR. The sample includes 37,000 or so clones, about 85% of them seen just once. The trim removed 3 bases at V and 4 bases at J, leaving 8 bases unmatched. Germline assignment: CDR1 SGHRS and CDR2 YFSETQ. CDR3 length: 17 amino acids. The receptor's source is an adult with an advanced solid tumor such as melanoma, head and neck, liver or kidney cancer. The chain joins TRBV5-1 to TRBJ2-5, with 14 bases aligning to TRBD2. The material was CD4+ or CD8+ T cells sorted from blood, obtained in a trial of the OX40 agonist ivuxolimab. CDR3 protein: CASSYRTSGRPLETQYF. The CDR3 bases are TGCGCCAGCAGCTACCGGACTAGCGGGAGGCCCCTAGAGACCCAGTACTTC.